The rows below give T cell receptor beta chains drawn from one sample of a study of T-cell reconstitution after alpha-beta-depleted transplantation in children. Each CDR3 protein is one row after TCRdb ran MiXCR on the PCR reads. The table has about 1,000,000 distinct CDR3 sequences, roughly 29% seen once. The source material was PBMCs, mostly from graft donor cells, sampled 360 days after TCRalphabeta/CD19-depleted stem cell transplant. These receptors were taken from a boy under three years old who had a stem cell transplant for SCID, so the T cells may come from the graft donor. Both conserved end residues are part of each CDR3. The D gene is left open where the match is weak. Size tells how often a clone was seen (once, few, many) or the class of an expanded clone, and some rows leave it out.

len: 18; d_gene: TRBD2; v_gene: TRBV4-1; abundance: .; j_gene: TRBJ2-1; CDR3nt: TGCGCCAGCAGCCGTCCAAGGGGCGGGGGAAATCTTTGGAATGAGCAGTTCTTC; CDR3aa: CASSRPRGGGNLWNEQFF
len: 16; d_gene: .; v_gene: TRBV5-1; abundance: once; j_gene: TRBJ2-5; CDR3nt: TGCGCCAGCAGCTTGGATCGCGGGACAGCTCAAGAGACCCAGTACTTC; CDR3aa: CASSLDRGTAQETQYF
len: 16; d_gene: .; v_gene: TRBV13; abundance: few; j_gene: TRBJ2-1; CDR3nt: TGTGCCAGCAGCCGGCCACGGTTTGGCTCCTACAATGAGCAGTTCTTC; CDR3aa: CASSRPRFGSYNEQFF
len: 17; d_gene: TRBD1; v_gene: TRBV28; abundance: .; j_gene: TRBJ2-2; CDR3nt: TGTGCCAGCAGTTCGCGGATCCAGGGGGCCGACACCGGGGAGCTGTTTTTT; CDR3aa: CASSSRIQGADTGELFF
len: 16; d_gene: TRBD2; v_gene: TRBV27; abundance: .; j_gene: TRBJ2-1; CDR3nt: TGTGCCAGCAGTTCGACCCTAGCGGGGCCAAACAATGAGCAGTTCTTC; CDR3aa: CASSSTLAGPNNEQFF
len: 16; d_gene: TRBD2; v_gene: TRBV12-3/TRBV12-4; abundance: .; j_gene: TRBJ2-3; CDR3nt: TGTGCCAGCAGCTCTTCTAGCGGGGGACTAGCAGATACGCAGTATTTT; CDR3aa: CASSSSSGGLADTQYF
len: 14; d_gene: TRBD1; v_gene: TRBV4-2; abundance: few; j_gene: TRBJ2-1; CDR3nt: TGTGCCAGCAGCCAAGATCTAAGGGGGACAGGGGAGTTCTTC; CDR3aa: CASSQDLRGTGEFF
len: 13; d_gene: .; v_gene: TRBV15; abundance: .; j_gene: TRBJ2-3; CDR3nt: TGTGCCACCAGCAGAGTTACTACAGATACGCAGTATTTT; CDR3aa: CATSRVTTDTQYF
len: 14; d_gene: .; v_gene: TRBV12-3/TRBV12-4; abundance: .; j_gene: TRBJ2-5; CDR3nt: TGTGCCAGCAGTCGCTCCCAGGGCGGTGGGACCCAGTACTTC; CDR3aa: CASSRSQGGGTQYF
len: 16; d_gene: .; v_gene: TRBV10-3; abundance: .; j_gene: TRBJ1-5; CDR3nt: TGTGCCATCAGCCCTGACAGGCAGAGAGTGTATCAGCCCCAGCATTTT; CDR3aa: CAISPDRQRVYQPQHF
len: 14; d_gene: .; v_gene: TRBV6-5; abundance: few; j_gene: TRBJ1-3; CDR3nt: TGTGCCAGCAGTTACTCGCCGGGTAGAAACACCATATATTTT; CDR3aa: CASSYSPGRNTIYF
len: 15; d_gene: TRBD1; v_gene: TRBV5-5; abundance: .; j_gene: TRBJ2-5; CDR3nt: TGTGCCAGCAGCTTGGGGACAGGGGGCCGAGAGACCCAGTACTTC; CDR3aa: CASSLGTGGRETQYF
len: 14; d_gene: .; v_gene: TRBV12-3/TRBV12-4; abundance: .; j_gene: TRBJ2-3; CDR3nt: TGTGCCAGCAGTTTGGTGGCAGGCCCAGATACGCAGTATTTT; CDR3aa: CASSLVAGPDTQYF
len: 17; d_gene: .; v_gene: TRBV7-8; abundance: few; j_gene: TRBJ2-3; CDR3nt: TGTGCCAGCAGCTTATTCCTTGGGGATCGGGGCGGAGATACGCAGTATTTT; CDR3aa: CASSLFLGDRGGDTQYF
len: 17; d_gene: .; v_gene: TRBV18; abundance: .; j_gene: TRBJ2-1; CDR3nt: TGTGCCAGCTCACCGAAGAGACTACCTCATTCCTACAATGAGCAGTTCTTC; CDR3aa: CASSPKRLPHSYNEQFF
len: 13; d_gene: .; v_gene: TRBV9; abundance: many; j_gene: TRBJ2-1; CDR3nt: .; CDR3aa: CASSGGGVFWQFF
len: 13; d_gene: .; v_gene: TRBV28; abundance: .; j_gene: TRBJ1-1; CDR3nt: TGTGCCAGCAGTTTTGTGAGAAACACTGAAGCTTTCTTT; CDR3aa: CASSFVRNTEAFF
len: 13; d_gene: TRBD1; v_gene: TRBV20-1; abundance: few; j_gene: TRBJ1-5; CDR3nt: TGCAGTGCTGGGGACAGGGGAGATCAGCCCCAGCATTTT; CDR3aa: CSAGDRGDQPQHF
len: 15; d_gene: TRBD2; v_gene: TRBV20-1; abundance: .; j_gene: TRBJ2-5; CDR3nt: TGCAGTGCTAGAGACCCCCGGGGGGGCCTTGAGACCCAGTACTTC; CDR3aa: CSARDPRGGLETQYF
len: 17; d_gene: TRBD1; v_gene: TRBV25-1; abundance: few; j_gene: TRBJ2-1; CDR3nt: TGTGCCAGCAGTGGTGGGACAGGGGTCATTGTGCGCAATGAGCAGTTCTTC; CDR3aa: CASSGGTGVIVRNEQFF
len: 16; d_gene: .; v_gene: TRBV20-1; abundance: .; j_gene: TRBJ2-7; CDR3nt: TGCAGTGCTAGCCCCCGTAGTTGGGGAACGGGGGACGAGCAGTACTTC; CDR3aa: CSASPRSWGTGDEQYF
len: 16; d_gene: TRBD1; v_gene: TRBV4-3; abundance: few; j_gene: TRBJ2-2; CDR3nt: TGCGCCAGCAGAGTCAGGACAGGATGGTGGGCCGGGGAGCTGTTTTTT; CDR3aa: CASRVRTGWWAGELFF
len: 14; d_gene: .; v_gene: TRBV6-1; abundance: few; j_gene: TRBJ2-7; CDR3nt: TGTGCCAGCAGTACCGCACCTCCAGGTTACGAGCAGTACTTC; CDR3aa: CASSTAPPGYEQYF
len: 16; d_gene: .; v_gene: TRBV5-5; abundance: .; j_gene: TRBJ2-5; CDR3nt: TGTGCCAGCAGCCGAGGGGACACGACCAACCAAGAGACCCAGTACTTC; CDR3aa: CASSRGDTTNQETQYF
len: 14; d_gene: .; v_gene: TRBV5-1; abundance: few; j_gene: TRBJ1-1; CDR3nt: TGCGCCAGCAGCTTGGTGCCGGGTTTGACTGAAGCTTTCTTT; CDR3aa: CASSLVPGLTEAFF
len: 15; d_gene: .; v_gene: TRBV5-1; abundance: .; j_gene: TRBJ1-4; CDR3nt: TGCGCCAGCAGCTTGGTCGGGGGGCCGAATGAAAAACTGTTTTTT; CDR3aa: CASSLVGGPNEKLFF
len: 13; d_gene: .; v_gene: TRBV29-1; abundance: few; j_gene: TRBJ2-5; CDR3nt: TGCAGCGTTGCCCTCTATACCGAAGAGACCCAGTACTTC; CDR3aa: CSVALYTEETQYF
len: 16; d_gene: .; v_gene: TRBV5-1; abundance: few; j_gene: TRBJ1-2; CDR3nt: TGCGCCAGCAGCTTGGAAGGCCAGCCATCCAACTATGGCTACACCTTC; CDR3aa: CASSLEGQPSNYGYTF
len: 14; d_gene: .; v_gene: TRBV7-2; abundance: .; j_gene: TRBJ1-4; CDR3nt: TGTGCCAGCAGCTTAGAAGGGTCCAGTGAAAAACTGTTTTTT; CDR3aa: CASSLEGSSEKLFF
len: 16; d_gene: TRBD1; v_gene: TRBV28; abundance: .; j_gene: TRBJ2-2; CDR3nt: TGTGCCAGCAGTCTACCACCGGGACAGGGGGCCGGGGAGCTGTTTTTT; CDR3aa: CASSLPPGQGAGELFF
len: 15; d_gene: .; v_gene: TRBV10-3; abundance: .; j_gene: TRBJ2-5; CDR3nt: TGTGCCATCAGTGAGACCCCCGAGGGAAGAGGGACCCAGTACTTC; CDR3aa: CAISETPEGRGTQYF
len: 15; d_gene: TRBD1; v_gene: TRBV3-1; abundance: .; j_gene: TRBJ1-5; CDR3nt: TGTGCCAGCAGCCCGACCGGGACAGGGGGCCAGCCCCAGCATTTT; CDR3aa: CASSPTGTGGQPQHF
len: 15; d_gene: .; v_gene: TRBV3-1; abundance: few; j_gene: TRBJ2-1; CDR3nt: TGTGCCAGCAGCCAAGATATAGGGCAGGATAATGAGCAGTTCTTC; CDR3aa: CASSQDIGQDNEQFF
len: 14; d_gene: .; v_gene: TRBV5-1; abundance: .; j_gene: TRBJ2-5; CDR3nt: TGCGCCAGCAGCGCGTCATGGGGTAAAGAGACCCAGTACTTC; CDR3aa: CASSASWGKETQYF
len: 13; d_gene: TRBD2; v_gene: TRBV3-1; abundance: few; j_gene: TRBJ2-3; CDR3nt: TGTGCCAGCAGTCGGTCCGAGCGGGGCCAGGGGTATTTT; CDR3aa: CASSRSERGQGYF
len: 16; d_gene: .; v_gene: TRBV15; abundance: few; j_gene: TRBJ2-7; CDR3nt: TGTGCCACCAGCAGAGTCAGTGCCGGGCGCCCCTACGAGCAGTACTTC; CDR3aa: CATSRVSAGRPYEQYF
len: 16; d_gene: .; v_gene: TRBV5-4; abundance: many; j_gene: TRBJ2-1; CDR3nt: TGTGCCAGCACCTACCTAACAGTGGTTGGGAACAATGAGCAGTTCTTC; CDR3aa: CASTYLTVVGNNEQFF
len: 15; d_gene: .; v_gene: TRBV4-1; abundance: few; j_gene: TRBJ1-4; CDR3nt: TGCGCCAGCAGCCAAGATGAGGAGGGGGATGAAAAACTGTTTTTT; CDR3aa: CASSQDEEGDEKLFF
len: 14; d_gene: .; v_gene: TRBV20-1; abundance: .; j_gene: TRBJ2-7; CDR3nt: TGCAGTGCTACCGACATGGGGAGCTCCTACGAGCAGTACTTC; CDR3aa: CSATDMGSSYEQYF
len: 21; d_gene: TRBD2; v_gene: TRBV20-1; abundance: .; j_gene: TRBJ2-3; CDR3nt: TGCAGTGCTAGAGATATAATGCCCCTACTAGCGGGAGTCCTGGCCACAGATACGCAGTATTTT; CDR3aa: CSARDIMPLLAGVLATDTQYF
len: 20; d_gene: TRBD1; v_gene: TRBV29-1; abundance: .; j_gene: TRBJ2-1; CDR3nt: TGCAGCGTTGAAGACGCCGGACAGGGTGAAGGGAAGGGCTCCTACAATGAGCAGTTCTTC; CDR3aa: CSVEDAGQGEGKGSYNEQFF
len: 16; d_gene: TRBD1; v_gene: TRBV18; abundance: few; j_gene: TRBJ1-1; CDR3nt: TGTGCCAGCTCACCTCCTATGACAGGGGTGAACACTGAAGCTTTCTTT; CDR3aa: CASSPPMTGVNTEAFF